This T cell receptor (beta chain) was recorded in a study of blood T cell repertoires in COVID-19. In the study overall: The analysed material was cDNA or gDNA that came from T cells, B-cell-depleted T cells, or PBMCs.

Original processing methods: Estimation of nucleated cell counts relied on the amplification of reference gene primers. The table came from immunoSEQ multiplex PCR; TCRdb's copy has only in-frame clones and leaves some out. The V and J calls and the clone size are those of that table, but D and trimming were determined from the DNA. The sample lists around 400,000 clones, approximately 87% occurring once. The sample consisted of peripheral blood. The clonotype originates from a woman aged 55-75 years with COVID-19, enrolled during active disease.

As DNA, the CDR3 is TGCGCCAGCAGCTTGCGGGACAGTAGCTCCTACGAGCAGTACTTC. The encoded protein is CASSLRDSSSYEQYF. This chain uses TRBV5-1 with TRBJ2-7; TRBD1 aligns across 7 bases. Germline CDR1 SGHRS, CDR2 YFSETQ. The V and J ends lost 1 base and 0 bases, in that order; junction bases with no gene match: 4. The CDR3 covers 15 residues. The entire variable domain, with the rest obtained from reference TRBV5-1 and TRBJ2-7, is as follows: KAGVTQTPRYLIKTRGQQVTLSCSPISGHRSVSWYQQTPGQGLQFLFEYFSETQRNKGNFPGRFSGRQFSNSRSEMNVSTLELGDSALYLCASSLRDSSSYEQYFGPGTRLTVT.